This TCR beta chain was sequenced during a study of control samples from healthy donors and cancer patients. Trimming took 0 bases from V and 0 from J, leaving 7 bases between them. The CDR3 contains 14 residues. The germline V gene encodes CDR1 SGHRS and CDR2 YFSETQ. This clone has just one count. The identical CDR3 is also encoded by other nucleotide sequences in the sample. This table comes from immunoSEQ multiplex PCR, and its TCRdb copy is limited to in-frame clones, with some not included. The table lists some 150,000 clones, around 90% of them singletons. This TCR was sampled from a man between 18 and 35 years old in good health. Sequencing was done on a sample of blood. The V call is TRBV5-1, the J call TRBJ2-7; no reliable D call. The DNA for the CDR3 is TGCGCCAGCAGCTTGGGGGATAGCTCCTACGAGCAGTACTTC. Translated: CASSLGDSSYEQYF.